This entry lists 14 T cell receptor beta chains sequenced from one sample in a study of shared clonotypes between healthy human individuals. The table came from immunoSEQ multiplex PCR; TCRdb's copy has only in-frame clones and leaves some out. The table includes around 2.1 million clones, 85% to 95% detected once. Cells designated naive CD8 were CD45RO-negative and were positively selected for CCR7, with terminally differentiated effector memory CD45RA+ cells excluded. Sequenced material: naive CD8+ T cells from PBMCs. These receptors all stem from a man between 18 and 35 years old in good health. Some clones in this sample may be carry-over from other donors' samples.

This rearrangement joins TRBV10-3 to TRBJ2-7, with no clear D. V was cut by 6 bases and J by 6 bases, with 9 bases left in between. The CDR3 is 11 amino acids. Germline loops: CDR1 ENHRY, CDR2 SYGVKD. CDR3 nucleotides: TGTGCCATCAGGGAAGGCCGCGAGCAGTACTTC. Translating it yields CAIREGREQYF.

The rearrangement uses TRBV2 and TRBJ1-3, with D tentatively TRBD1 (6 bases). This CDR3 has 14 residues. V lost 6 bases to trimming and J lost 6 bases, with 15 bases between them. The germline V gene has CDR1 SNHLY and CDR2 FYNNEI. The CDR3 here is CASRPGGQLNTIYF. As DNA, the CDR3 is TGTGCCAGCAGGCCAGGCGGACAGTTAAACACCATATATTTT.

The CDR3 reads CASSPTPTSQPEEQYF. The CDR3 coding sequence is TGTGCCAGCAGTCCCACCCCCACCTCGCAGCCCGAAGAGCAGTACTTC. The gene calls are TRBV27 and TRBJ2-7; D gene ambiguous. CDR3 length: 16 residues. V was shortened by 5 bases and J by 7 bases, with 24 bases between the two germline ends. Per germline, CDR1 MNHEY and CDR2 SMNVEV (reference sequence).

The V and J genes are TRBV12-5 and TRBJ2-2, with a tentative D call TRBD1 (6 bases). Germline CDR1 LGHNT, CDR2 FRNRAP. This CDR3 contains 14 residues. With 3 bases removed from V and 6 bases from J, the gap between germline ends came to 11 bases. CDR3 sequence reads: CASGFNRESGELFF. The CDR3 DNA is TGTGCTAGTGGTTTTAACAGGGAGTCCGGGGAGCTGTTTTTT.

The chain couples TRBV5-1 to TRBJ1-1; D possibly corresponds to TRBD1 (6 bases). Germline assignment: CDR1 SGHRS and CDR2 YFSETQ. V was clipped by 0 bases and J by 10 bases, with 7 bases between them. CDR3 length: 11 residues. This CDR3 is CASSLAGAAFF. For the CDR3, the DNA is TGCGCCAGCAGCTTGGCAGGGGCAGCTTTCTTT.

Turning to this clone: Other DNA sequences in this sample translate to the same CDR3. The chain uses TRBV9 and TRBJ2-1, with D possibly TRBD2 on 5 matching bases. The CDR3 length is 14 residues. V was clipped by 1 base and J by 3 bases, with 8 bases between them. The germline V gene encodes CDR1 SGDLS and CDR2 YYNGEE. CDR3 DNA sequence: TGTGCCAGCAGCGTAAGCGGAAGCTACAATGAGCAGTTCTTC. This sequence encodes CASSVSGSYNEQFF.

The chain joins TRBV28 to TRBJ2-5; no definite D call. The length of the CDR3 is 13 residues. From germline, CDR1 is MDHEN and CDR2 SYDVKM. The ends were cut back, 5 bases at V and 5 bases at J, with 12 bases in the middle. CDR3 loop: CASSRTLAETQYF. The CDR3 nucleotides read TGTGCCAGCAGTCGTACTCTCGCGGAGACCCAGTACTTC.

Notes on this clone: The sample has other DNA sequences that encode this CDR3 too. This chain links TRBV11-2 with TRBJ2-7; a weak D match, TRBD1 (5 bases). Trimming shortened V by 3 bases and J by 0 bases, and 6 bases separated the two germline ends. The CDR3 has 13 amino acids. Germline CDR1 and CDR2: SGHAT and FQNNGV. In DNA form, the CDR3 reads TGTGCCAGCAGCTTGGGGCGCTCCTACGAGCAGTACTTC. As protein: CASSLGRSYEQYF.

This chain joins TRBV5-4 and TRBJ2-1; 7 nucleotides align to TRBD1. CDR3 length: 15 residues. Germline V gene data show CDR1 as SGHNT and CDR2 as YYREEE (reference sequence). V was clipped by 3 bases and J by 7 bases; unmatched bases: 10. The CDR3 loop is CASSSSLTRGNEQFF. CDR3 sequence (DNA): TGTGCCAGCAGCTCTAGCCTTACCAGGGGGAATGAGCAGTTCTTC.

This chain connects TRBV12-5 to TRBJ2-5; D unresolved. The CDR3 extends over 12 amino acids. V lost 6 bases and J lost 3, with 8 bases in between. CDR1 is LGHNT and CDR2 is FRNRAP in the germline V gene. The DNA of the CDR3 is TGTGCTAGTGGACTTCAAAAAGAGACCCAGTACTTC. Translation gives CASGLQKETQYF.

The chain uses TRBV15 and TRBJ1-1, with D unresolved. Germline CDR1 and CDR2: LNHNV and YYDKDF (reference sequence). The germline V and J ends were trimmed by 6 bases and 5 bases, with 10 bases remaining between them. This CDR3 region has 12 residues. CDR3 loop: CATRGLLTEAFF. The CDR3 DNA reads TGTGCCACCAGGGGGTTGTTGACTGAAGCTTTCTTT.

The genes are TRBV9 and TRBJ1-3; 9 bases match TRBD1. V lost 3 bases and J lost 3; bases outside the gene matches: 16. The CDR3 totals 19 residues. Germline CDR1 is SGDLS and CDR2 is YYNGEE. The CDR3 is CASSDGITGTGLSGNTIYF. DNA of the CDR3: TGTGCCAGCAGCGATGGAATAACCGGGACAGGGCTCAGTGGAAACACCATATATTTT.

The rearrangement joins TRBV19 to TRBJ1-1; D is unresolved. The CDR3 runs 13 residues. Germline assignment: CDR1 LNHDA and CDR2 SQIVND (reference sequence). V gave up 7 bases and J gave up 1 base, with 10 bases separating them. CDR3 nucleotides: TGTGCCAGTACAGAAGTTGGGAACACTGAAGCTTTCTTT. This codes for CASTEVGNTEAFF.

This clone is a singleton in its sample. V and J are TRBV27 and TRBJ1-2; no firm D call. The germline V gene encodes CDR1 MNHEY and CDR2 SMNVEV (reference sequence). The CDR3 spans 14 residues. Between the trimmed V and J ends, which lost 4 bases and 3 bases, there was a span of 12 bases. Here the CDR3 reads CASSSATAYYGYTF. DNA for the CDR3: TGTGCCAGCAGTTCGGCCACAGCTTACTATGGCTACACCTTC.